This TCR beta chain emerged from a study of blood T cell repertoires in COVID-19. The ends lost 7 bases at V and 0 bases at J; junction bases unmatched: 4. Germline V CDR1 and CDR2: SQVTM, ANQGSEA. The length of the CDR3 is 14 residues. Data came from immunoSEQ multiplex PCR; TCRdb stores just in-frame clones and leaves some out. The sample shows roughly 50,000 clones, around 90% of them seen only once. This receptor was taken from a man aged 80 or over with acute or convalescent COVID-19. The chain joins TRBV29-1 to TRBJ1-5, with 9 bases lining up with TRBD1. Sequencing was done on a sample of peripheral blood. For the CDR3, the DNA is TGCAGCGCGGGACAGGGTAATAGCAATCAGCCCCAGCATTTT. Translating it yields CSAGQGNSNQPQHF.